This T cell receptor (beta chain) was obtained from a study of CD8+ T cells in alopecia areata. At the level of the study: A 6-month off-drug phase came after tofacitinib, which had lasted 6 to 18 months.

Whole-study results and caveats: Lesional scalp exceeded normal scalp in clonality, especially in alopecia totalis/universalis. Numerous clones, expanded in lesions, remained in scalp and blood during tofacitinib.

To note about this clone: Its antigen is not known.

The treatment here: oral pan-JAK inhibitor, 5-10 mg twice daily. Trimming removed 2 bases from V and 0 bases from J, with 11 bases in between. The length of the CDR3 is 15 residues. Germline V gene sequence: CDR1 SGHDT, CDR2 YYEEEE. In each case, RNA was isolated and then reverse transcribed into cDNA as the sequencing template. The table came from immunoSEQ multiplex PCR; TCRdb's copy has only in-frame clones and leaves some out. The sample carries 150,000 to 200,000 clones, less than 65% recorded once. The sample consisted of CD4+ T cells sorted from blood, taken at week 24, from a patient treated with tofacitinib. This sequence joins TRBV5-6 and TRBJ1-1; no clear D. This TCR was recovered from a human donor with alopecia areata. CDR3 residues: CASSLGPAMNTEAFF. CDR3 DNA sequence: TGTGCCAGCAGCTTAGGCCCTGCGATGAACACTGAAGCTTTCTTT. The full variable domain, in which reference TRBV5-6 and TRBJ1-1 provide the parts outside the CDR3, is DAGVTQSPTHLIKTRGQQVTLRCSPKSGHDTVSWYQQALGQGPQFIFQYYEEEERQRGNFPDRFSGHQFPNYSSELNVNALLLGDSALYLCASSLGPAMNTEAFFGQGTRLTVV.